Listed below are T cell receptor beta chains from one sample, sequenced in a study of cytomegalovirus exposure and HLA in healthy donors. TCRdb keeps only in-frame clones here, not all; method: immunoSEQ multiplex PCR. The table includes tens of thousands of clones, 90% to 95% detected once. The sample was PBMCs. These TCRs come from a young woman in good health and CMV-seronegative. The CDR3 runs from the conserved cysteine through the conserved F or W. The D gene is left open where the match is weak. Clone size is not always given. Where it is, it says once, few, many or a class for expanded clones.

>.|TRBV7-8|TRBD1|TRBJ1-3|16
TGTGCCAGCAGCTTAGACGGGACAGCCTCTGGAAACACCATATATTTT
CASSLDGTASGNTIYF
>.|TRBV6-6|TRBD1|TRBJ1-1|16
TGTGCCAGCAGTCCCGGGACAGGGATCATGAACACTGAAGCTTTCTTT
CASSPGTGIMNTEAFF
>.|TRBV5-4|.|TRBJ2-7|15
TGTGCCAGCAGCTTGGAGGGGCGGGACGGGTACGAGCAGTACTTC
CASSLEGRDGYEQYF
>.|TRBV21-1|.|TRBJ2-2|15
TGTGCCAGCAGCAAAGGTACATTCTTCACCGGGGAGCTGTTTTTT
CASSKGTFFTGELFF
>.|TRBV7-2|TRBD2|TRBJ2-7|18
TGTGCCAGCAGCTTAGGACTAGCGGGCCCTCAGGGTGTTGGCGAGCAGTACTTC
CASSLGLAGPQGVGEQYF
>.|TRBV5-4|TRBD1|TRBJ2-7|16
TGTGCCAGCAGTCCGACAGGGGGCGATCCCCCCTACGAGCAGTACTTC
CASSPTGGDPPYEQYF
>once|TRBV30|TRBD1|TRBJ1-2|13
TGTGCCTGGGACAGGGGGCTCGGCTATGGCTACACCTTC
CAWDRGLGYGYTF
>.|TRBV19|.|TRBJ2-7|15
TGTGCCAGTAGTGTCCTTCCTAGGAGCGGTTCCGAGCAGTACTTC
CASSVLPRSGSEQYF
>.|TRBV28|.|TRBJ2-7|12
TGTGCCAGCAGTTTATCCCTAGGACAGTCGTACTTC
CASSLSLGQSYF
>.|TRBV2|TRBD1|TRBJ1-2|16
TGTGCCAGCAGTGAATGGCGGGGACAGACGGACTATGGCTACACCTTC
CASSEWRGQTDYGYTF
>.|TRBV5-4|TRBD1|TRBJ2-6|17
TGTGCCAGCAGCTTGGGGACAGGACTCTCTGGGGCCAACGTCCTGACTTTC
CASSLGTGLSGANVLTF